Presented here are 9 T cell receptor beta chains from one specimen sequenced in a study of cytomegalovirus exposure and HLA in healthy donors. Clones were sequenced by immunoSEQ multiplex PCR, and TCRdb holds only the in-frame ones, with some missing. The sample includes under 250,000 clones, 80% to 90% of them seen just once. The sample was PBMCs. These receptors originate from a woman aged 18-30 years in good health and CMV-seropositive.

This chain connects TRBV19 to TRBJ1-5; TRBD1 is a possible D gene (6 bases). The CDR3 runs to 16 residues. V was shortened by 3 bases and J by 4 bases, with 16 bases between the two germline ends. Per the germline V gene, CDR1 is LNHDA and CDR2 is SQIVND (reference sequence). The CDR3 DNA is TGTGCCAGTAGTATGGGGCAGGGGTCGCCGAATCAGCCCCAGCATTTT. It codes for CASSMGQGSPNQPQHF. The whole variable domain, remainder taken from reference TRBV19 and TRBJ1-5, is DGGITQSPKYLFRKEGQNVTLSCEQNLNHDAMYWYRQDPGQGLRLIYYSQIVNDFQKGDIAEGYSVSREKKESFPLTVTSAQKNPTAFYLCASSMGQGSPNQPQHFGDGTRLSIL.

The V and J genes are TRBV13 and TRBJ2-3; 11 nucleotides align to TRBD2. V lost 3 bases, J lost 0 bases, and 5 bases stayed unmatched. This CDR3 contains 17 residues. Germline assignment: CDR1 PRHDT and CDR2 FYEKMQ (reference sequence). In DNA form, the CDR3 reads TGTGCCAGCAGCTTTAAACTAGCGGGAGCTAGCACAGATACGCAGTATTTT. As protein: CASSFKLAGASTDTQYF.

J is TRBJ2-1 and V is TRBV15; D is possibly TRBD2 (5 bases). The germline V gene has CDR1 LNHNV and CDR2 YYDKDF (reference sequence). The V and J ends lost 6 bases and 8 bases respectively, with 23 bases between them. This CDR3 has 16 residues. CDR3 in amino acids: CATSPCSAGGHDEQFF. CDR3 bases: TGTGCCACCAGTCCTTGTAGCGCTGGCGGGCACGATGAGCAGTTCTTC.

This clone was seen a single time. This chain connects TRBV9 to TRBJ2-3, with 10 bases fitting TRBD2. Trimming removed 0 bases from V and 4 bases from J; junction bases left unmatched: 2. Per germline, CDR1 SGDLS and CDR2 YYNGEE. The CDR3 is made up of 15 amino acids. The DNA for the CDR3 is TGTGCCAGCAGCGTAGGACTAGCGGGCTCAGATACGCAGTATTTT. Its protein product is CASSVGLAGSDTQYF.

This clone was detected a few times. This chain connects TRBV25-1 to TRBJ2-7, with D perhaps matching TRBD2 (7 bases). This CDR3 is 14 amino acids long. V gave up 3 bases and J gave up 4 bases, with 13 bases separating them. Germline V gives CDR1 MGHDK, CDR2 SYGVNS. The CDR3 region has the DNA TGTGCCAGCAGTGAGAGGGGGGGGAAGTACGAGCAGTACTTC. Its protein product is CASSERGGKYEQYF.

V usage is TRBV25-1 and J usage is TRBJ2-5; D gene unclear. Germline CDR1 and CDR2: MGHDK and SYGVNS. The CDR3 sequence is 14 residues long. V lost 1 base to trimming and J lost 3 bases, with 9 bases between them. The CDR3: CASSESKREETQYF. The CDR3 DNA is TGTGCCAGCAGTGAATCAAAGCGTGAAGAGACCCAGTACTTC.

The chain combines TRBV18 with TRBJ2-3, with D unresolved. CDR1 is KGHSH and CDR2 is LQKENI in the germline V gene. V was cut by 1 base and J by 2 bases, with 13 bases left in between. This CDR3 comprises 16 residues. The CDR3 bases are TGTGCCAGCTCACCACTCGTTAGCATGGTCACAGATACGCAGTATTTT. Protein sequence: CASSPLVSMVTDTQYF.

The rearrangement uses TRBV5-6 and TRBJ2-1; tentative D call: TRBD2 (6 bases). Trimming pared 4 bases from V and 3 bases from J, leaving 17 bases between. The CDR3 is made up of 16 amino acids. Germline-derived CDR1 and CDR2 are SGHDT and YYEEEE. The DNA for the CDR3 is TGTGCCAGCAGCAGGGACTTTCGGTCCGACTACAATGAGCAGTTCTTC. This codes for CASSRDFRSDYNEQFF.

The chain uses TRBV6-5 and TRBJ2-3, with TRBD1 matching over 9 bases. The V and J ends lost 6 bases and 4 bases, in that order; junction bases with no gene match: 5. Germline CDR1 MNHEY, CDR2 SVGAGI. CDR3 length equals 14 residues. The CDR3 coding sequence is TGTGCCAGCAGCCGAGGGACAGGGCCAGATACGCAGTATTTT. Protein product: CASSRGTGPDTQYF.